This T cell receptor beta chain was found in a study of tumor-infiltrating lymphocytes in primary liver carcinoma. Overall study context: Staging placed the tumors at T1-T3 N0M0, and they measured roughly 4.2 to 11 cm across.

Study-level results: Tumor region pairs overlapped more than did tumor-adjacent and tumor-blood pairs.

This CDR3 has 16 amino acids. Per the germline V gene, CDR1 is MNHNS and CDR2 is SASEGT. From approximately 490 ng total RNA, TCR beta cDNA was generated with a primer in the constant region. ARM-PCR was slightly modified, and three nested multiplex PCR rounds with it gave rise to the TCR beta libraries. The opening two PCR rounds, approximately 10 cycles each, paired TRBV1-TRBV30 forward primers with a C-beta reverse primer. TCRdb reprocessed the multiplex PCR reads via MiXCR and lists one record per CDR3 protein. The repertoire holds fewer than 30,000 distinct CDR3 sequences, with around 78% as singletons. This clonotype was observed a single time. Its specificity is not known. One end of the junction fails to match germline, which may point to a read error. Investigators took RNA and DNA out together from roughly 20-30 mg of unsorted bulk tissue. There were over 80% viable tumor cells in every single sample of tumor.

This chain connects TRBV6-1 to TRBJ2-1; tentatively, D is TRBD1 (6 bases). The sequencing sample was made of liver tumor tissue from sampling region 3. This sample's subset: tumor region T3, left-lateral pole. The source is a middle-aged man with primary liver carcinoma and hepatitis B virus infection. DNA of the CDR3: TGTGACAGCAGTGAATGGTGGCAGGGGACCTACAATGAGCACTTCTTC. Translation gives CDSSEWWQGTYNEHFF.